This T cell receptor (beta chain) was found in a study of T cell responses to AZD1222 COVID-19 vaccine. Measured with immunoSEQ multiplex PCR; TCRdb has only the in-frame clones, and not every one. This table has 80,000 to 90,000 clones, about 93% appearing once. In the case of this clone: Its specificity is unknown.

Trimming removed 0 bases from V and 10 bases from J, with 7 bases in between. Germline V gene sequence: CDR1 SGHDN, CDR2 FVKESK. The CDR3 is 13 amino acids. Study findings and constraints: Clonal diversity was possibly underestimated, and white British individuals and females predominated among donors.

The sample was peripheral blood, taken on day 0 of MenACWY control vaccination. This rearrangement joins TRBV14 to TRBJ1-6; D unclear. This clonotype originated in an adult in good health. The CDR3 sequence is CASSQEIDSPLHF. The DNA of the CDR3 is TGTGCCAGCAGCCAAGAAATAGACTCACCCCTCCACTTT.